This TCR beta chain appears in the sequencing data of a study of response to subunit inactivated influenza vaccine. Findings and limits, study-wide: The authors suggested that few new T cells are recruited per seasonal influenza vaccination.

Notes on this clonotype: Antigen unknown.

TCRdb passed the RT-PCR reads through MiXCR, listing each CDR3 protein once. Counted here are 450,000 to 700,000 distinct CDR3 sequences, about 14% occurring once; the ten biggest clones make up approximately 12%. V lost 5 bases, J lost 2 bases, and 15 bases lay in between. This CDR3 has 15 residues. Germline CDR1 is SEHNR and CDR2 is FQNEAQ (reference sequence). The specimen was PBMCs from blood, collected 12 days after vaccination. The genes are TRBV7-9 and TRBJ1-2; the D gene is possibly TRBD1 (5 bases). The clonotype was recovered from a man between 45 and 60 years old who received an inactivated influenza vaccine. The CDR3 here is CASSPPGMGNYGYTF. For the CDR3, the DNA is TGTGCCAGCAGCCCCCCAGGGATGGGGAACTATGGCTACACCTTC.